The 6 T cell receptor beta chains below were found in one sample sequenced in a study of early T cells in non-severe SARS-CoV-2 infection. TCRdb independently ran MiXCR on the 5' RACE reads; one entry per CDR3 protein. The table includes 25,000 to 30,000 distinct CDR3 sequences, about 4.2% detected once. The sequencing sample was made of whole blood. The receptors were gathered from an adult who was a healthcare worker with PCR-confirmed SARS-CoV-2 infection or an uninfected control (not recorded which).

This clonotype showed up just a few times. V usage is TRBV6-5 and J usage is TRBJ2-2; perhaps TRBD1 as D (6 bases). Trimming pared 6 bases from V and 7 bases from J, leaving 15 bases between. There are 14 residues in the CDR3. Germline V gene data show CDR1 as MNHEY and CDR2 as SVGAGI. The CDR3 sequence: CASSSRQDVGELFF. The CDR3 coding sequence is TGTGCCAGCAGCTCTAGACAGGATGTCGGGGAGCTGTTTTTT.

Many counts were recorded for this clonotype. The chain is built from TRBV7-2 and TRBJ2-2; TRBD2 agrees at 13 bases. This CDR3 spans 14 amino acids. J lost 16 bases, V lost 4 bases, and 9 bases had no gene match. The V gene's germline CDR1 is SGHTA and CDR2 FQGNSA. CDR3 coding DNA: TGTGCCAGCAGCTCGGGACTAGCGGGGATCCGATGGTTTTTT. Translated, it gives CASSSGLAGIRWFF.

This clonotype was found many times. This rearrangement joins TRBV5-1 to TRBJ1-1; D uncertain. V was shortened by 4 bases and J by 6 bases, with 13 bases between the two germline ends. The CDR3 totals 13 residues. Germline CDR1 and CDR2: SGHRS and YFSETQ. CDR3 amino acids: CASSPPDRPEAFF. For the CDR3, the DNA is TGCGCCAGCAGCCCCCCCGACCGGCCTGAAGCTTTCTTT.

This clonotype was detected many times. The chain has TRBV10-3 and TRBJ1-1; 7 nucleotides line up with TRBD1. Germline trimming cut 6 bases from V and 4 bases from J; bases unmatched to any gene: 5. This CDR3 has 13 residues. Germline V lookup: CDR1 ENHRY, CDR2 SYGVKD. The CDR3 nucleotides are TGTGCCATCAGGAGACAGGGTGGCACTGAAGCTTTCTTT. Residues: CAIRRQGGTEAFF.

At least ten counts were recorded for this clonotype. V usage is TRBV28 and J usage is TRBJ1-6, with unresolved D. Trimming removed 7 bases at V and 8 bases at J, with 9 bases between. The CDR3 runs 12 residues. CDR1 and CDR2 from the germline V gene are MDHEN and SYDVKM. This CDR3 reads CASTFSDSPLHF. The CDR3, as DNA: TGTGCCAGCACCTTCTCCGATTCACCCCTCCACTTT.

This clonotype was counted ten times or more. This chain connects TRBV19 to TRBJ2-1; 13 bases map to TRBD2. After removal of 6 bases from V and 8 bases from J, the junction contained 7 bases not matched to a gene. Germline lookup yields CDR1 LNHDA and CDR2 SQIVND (reference sequence). This CDR3 spans 15 amino acids. The CDR3 loop is CASSNTGLAGYEQFF. The CDR3 bases are TGTGCCAGTAGCAACACGGGACTAGCGGGATATGAGCAGTTCTTC.